Below are 2 T cell receptor beta chains sequenced from a single sample in a study of T cell responses to AZD1222 COVID-19 vaccine. Sequencing was performed with immunoSEQ multiplex PCR; in TCRdb, only in-frame clones are kept and a portion is missing. The sample carries approximately 130,000 clones, roughly 93% recorded once. The source material was peripheral blood, sampled on day 0 of AZD1222 vaccination. The source is an adult in good health.

V gene TRBV9 combines with J gene TRBJ2-5; the D gene is possibly TRBD2 (5 bases). V lost 2 bases to trimming and J lost 5 bases, with 10 bases between them. The CDR3 is made up of 13 amino acids. Per the germline V gene, CDR1 is SGDLS and CDR2 is YYNGEE. The CDR3 DNA reads as TGTGCCAGCAGCGTCCGGGGTCTGGAGACCCAGTACTTC. As protein: CASSVRGLETQYF.

The genes are TRBV5-1 and TRBJ2-5; the match to TRBD2 covers 14 bases. Germline trimming cut 0 bases from V and 4 bases from J; bases unmatched to any gene: 5. Germline assignment: CDR1 SGHRS and CDR2 YFSETQ. This CDR3 spans 17 amino acids. The CDR3 region is CASSLGLAGGPGETQYF. The CDR3 bases are TGCGCCAGCAGCTTGGGACTAGCGGGGGGGCCTGGAGAGACCCAGTACTTC. The full variable domain, rest sourced from reference TRBV5-1 and TRBJ2-5, is KAGVTQTPRYLIKTRGQQVTLSCSPISGHRSVSWYQQTPGQGLQFLFEYFSETQRNKGNFPGRFSGRQFSNSRSEMNVSTLELGDSALYLCASSLGLAGGPGETQYFGPGTRLLVL.